This T cell receptor (beta chain) was recovered during a study of Ad26.COV2.S vaccination and SARS-CoV-2 variants. About this clone: The antigen is unknown. Other DNA sequences in this sample translate to the same CDR3.

Specified treatment: 19 received Ad26.COV2.S at low or high dose, single or two shots; several received placebo; per-sample allocation not given. Sampling took place 63 days after the first vaccine or placebo injection. This table comes from immunoSEQ multiplex PCR, and its TCRdb copy is limited to in-frame clones, with some not included. The sample has about 350,000 clones, 70% to 90% seen once. Study-level points and caveats: TCR breadth and depth analyses may have underestimated total T cell responses.

The sequence derives from a person aged 18-65 years who received the Ad26.COV2.S COVID-19 vaccine or a placebo. The sample in question was peripheral blood, obtained in a trial of Ad26.COV2.S vaccine versus placebo.

CDR3 amino acids: CASSQGGSNQPQHF. CDR3 bases: TGTGCCAGCAGCCAAGGGGGGAGCAATCAGCCCCAGCATTTT. This sequence joins TRBV3-1 (or the pseudogene TRBV3-2) and TRBJ1-5, with D perhaps matching TRBD1 (5 bases). Germline CDR1 reads LGHDT; CDR2 reads YNNKEL (reference sequence). Trimming took off 1 base at V and 1 base at J, with 5 bases between the two ends. The CDR3 has 14 residues.